This TCR beta chain was identified in a study of cytomegalovirus exposure and HLA in healthy donors. Study context: HLA-typed donors were the source of about 85 million unique TCRs, which an early data release held.

The CDR3 spans 14 residues. Germline CDR1 reads MNHNS; CDR2 reads SASEGT. V was shortened by 4 bases and J by 4 bases, with 13 bases between the two germline ends. PCR was performed using 60 Vbeta and 13 Jbeta primers. Sequencing used immunoSEQ multiplex PCR; TCRdb keeps in-frame clones, though not all of them. Seen here are some 150,000 clones, approximately 79% observed once, and the top ten hold 1.5% to 2%. About this clone itself: Its antigen is unidentified.

General study points: Common viral pathogens were later found to be apparently linked to several of the most significant clusters. Some segments of the V type, notably TRBV6-2 and TRBV6-3, were excluded as indistinguishable. Most subjects had HLA-A and HLA-B alleles reportedly predicted accurately by TCR beta sequences.

This sequence joins TRBV6-1 and TRBJ1-1; D is perhaps TRBD1 (5 bases). This sequence originates from a woman in her thirties in good health and CMV-seronegative. The sample comprised PBMCs. CDR3: CASSGIGVVTEAFF. The CDR3, as DNA: TGTGCCAGCAGTGGGATAGGGGTGGTCACTGAAGCTTTCTTT.